The 5 T cell receptor beta chains in this list originate from one sample, sequenced in a study of spatial heterogeneity in lung cancer. Time point reported: sample taken at primary tumor resection. In TCRdb, the 5' RACE reads were re-called with MiXCR into one record per CDR3 protein. Among around 92,000 distinct CDR3 sequences, roughly 12% were seen once, and the ten largest hold about 38%. Sequenced here: PBMCs, sampled at surgery. All receptors derive from a male donor with early-stage non-small cell lung cancer.

In this sample, this clonotype turned up a few times. The gene calls are TRBV20-1 and TRBJ2-7, with 7 bases lining up with TRBD1. Germline V lookup: CDR1 DFQATT, CDR2 SNEGSKA (reference sequence). V was clipped by 5 bases and J by 1 base; unmatched bases: 5. The CDR3 length is 13 residues. This CDR3 reads CSADGDSSYEQYF. Written as DNA, the CDR3 is TGCAGTGCTGACGGGGACAGTTCCTACGAGCAGTACTTC.

This clonotype was seen only a few times. The genes are TRBV7-8 and TRBJ2-7, with D unresolved. This CDR3 is 12 amino acids long. CDR1 SGHVS and CDR2 FQNEAQ come from the germline V gene. V gave up 2 bases and J gave up 3 bases, with 5 bases separating them. In DNA form, the CDR3 reads TGTGCCAGCAGCTTAAGCCTCTACGAGCAGTACTTC. It encodes CASSLSLYEQYF.

This clonotype was counted many times. The chain carries TRBV27 and TRBJ2-3, with TRBD2 as a possible D gene (6 bases). CDR3 size: 15 residues. Germline-derived CDR1 and CDR2 are MNHEY and SMNVEV (reference sequence). Between the trimmed V and J ends, which lost 8 bases and 3 bases, there was a span of 18 bases. The CDR3: CASGRDRGLTDTQYF. CDR3 nucleotide sequence: TGTGCCAGCGGGCGGGATCGAGGATTAACAGATACGCAGTATTTT.

The genes are TRBV9 and TRBJ1-1; D ambiguous. In germline, CDR1 is SGDLS, CDR2 YYNGEE. CDR3 length: 14 amino acids. Trimming left V 0 bases short and J 0 bases short, with 6 bases between. The CDR3 DNA follows: TGTGCCAGCAGCGTAGGACGGATGAACACTGAAGCTTTCTTT. As protein: CASSVGRMNTEAFF.

This chain joins TRBV3-1 and TRBJ1-1, with no clear D. Trimming shortened V by 3 bases and J by 6 bases, and 14 bases separated the two germline ends. CDR3 length equals 14 residues. Germline CDR1 reads LGHDT; CDR2 reads YNNKEL (reference sequence). CDR3 nucleotides: TGTGCCAGCAGCCAGAGGCCGGGCGGCGCTGAAGCTTTCTTT. This gives the protein CASSQRPGGAEAFF.